This passage covers 25 T cell receptor beta chains from one sample sequenced in a study of long-term antiretroviral therapy in people with HIV. Sequencing relied on immunoSEQ assay v3.0, run at survey level. TCRdb's copy holds only in-frame clones and misses some; the assay was immunoSEQ multiplex PCR. Seen here are some 36,000 clones, roughly 84% observed once, and the top ten hold 4.8%. This specimen was unsorted PBMCs, taken just under 2.9 years before starting antiretroviral therapy. All receptors derive from a woman aged 30 to 39 with HIV.

The V call is TRBV10-3, the J call TRBJ2-7; D possibly matches TRBD1 or TRBD2 (5 bases each). Trimming took off 4 bases at V and 7 bases at J, with 11 bases between the two ends. CDR1 ENHRY and CDR2 SYGVKD come from the germline V gene. The length of the CDR3 is 12 residues. In DNA, the CDR3 is TGTGCCATCAGTGGAGAGGGGCTAGAGCAGTACGTC. It translates to CAISGEGLEQYV.

The J gene is TRBJ1-2, the V gene TRBV6-1; no reliable D call. From germline, CDR1 is MNHNS and CDR2 SASEGT. This CDR3 is built from 11 residues. With 8 bases removed from V and 1 base from J, the gap between germline ends came to 5 bases. The CDR3 here is CASDLNYGYTF. In DNA form, the CDR3 reads TGTGCCAGCGACCTTAACTATGGCTACACCTTC.

The rearrangement uses TRBV15 and TRBJ1-1, with TRBD1 as a possible D gene (5 bases). This CDR3 spans 15 amino acids. The V gene lost 4 bases and the J gene lost 4 bases, with 16 bases spanning the gap. From germline, CDR1 is LNHNV and CDR2 YYDKDF (reference sequence). The CDR3 loop is CATSMMGLSGTEAFF. The CDR3 coding sequence is TGTGCCACCAGCATGATGGGGCTATCGGGCACTGAAGCTTTCTTT.

V usage is TRBV28 and J usage is TRBJ2-3; 7 positions agree with TRBD1. V was clipped by 3 bases and J by 5 bases; unmatched bases: 8. The CDR3 totals 15 residues. The V gene's germline CDR1 is MDHEN and CDR2 SYDVKM. The DNA for the CDR3 is TGTGCCAGCAGTTTTGGGAGAGGGGGCGTAGATACGCAGTATTTT. This translates into CASSFGRGGVDTQYF.

The chain couples TRBV7-9 to TRBJ1-5, with unresolved D. Looked up from germline, CDR1 is SEHNR and CDR2 is FQNEAQ (reference sequence). The CDR3 contains 14 residues. Between the trimmed V and J ends, which lost 6 bases and 7 bases, there was a span of 16 bases. The CDR3 region has the DNA TGTGCCAGCAGTTTGGACGGGTGGGCGCAGCCCCAGCATTTT. Translation: CASSLDGWAQPQHF.

This sequence joins TRBV19 and TRBJ2-2; a weak D match, TRBD2 (7 bases). V was shortened by 10 bases and J by 0 bases, with 9 bases between the two germline ends. Germline V CDR1 and CDR2: LNHDA, SQIVND (reference sequence). This CDR3 has 13 residues. CDR3 coding DNA: TGTGCCATAGGGGGGGCGAACACCGGGGAGCTGTTTTTT. Residues: CAIGGANTGELFF.

This chain joins TRBV7-8 and TRBJ1-1, with D unresolved. Trimming removed 6 bases at V and 9 bases at J, with 14 bases between. The CDR3 contains 12 residues. Germline assignment: CDR1 SGHVS and CDR2 FQNEAQ. This CDR3 is CASSLDRDKAFF. The CDR3 bases are TGTGCCAGCAGTTTGGACCGAGATAAAGCTTTCTTT.

This chain's CDR3 is CASSYGQGYQETQYF. CDR3 bases: TGTGCCAGCAGCTACGGACAGGGGTACCAAGAGACCCAGTACTTC. This chain links TRBV6-5 with TRBJ2-5; 9 bases are a match to TRBD1. The germline V gene encodes CDR1 MNHEY and CDR2 SVGAGI. V lost 6 bases and J lost 0; bases outside the gene matches: 5. The CDR3 extends over 15 amino acids.

The chain is built from TRBV5-4 and TRBJ1-2; D is ambiguous. V lost 10 bases, J lost 6 bases, and 19 bases lay in between. The CDR3 contains 13 residues. Germline V gene lookup returns CDR1 SGHNT and CDR2 YYREEE (reference sequence). CDR3 DNA sequence: TGTGCCTCCCAGCCAGGCCAACTTGATGGCTACACCTTC. Protein: CASQPGQLDGYTF.

The rearrangement joins TRBV9 to TRBJ1-2; possibly TRBD1 for D (6 bases). V dropped 0 bases and J dropped 4 bases, with 10 bases sitting between them. The CDR3 sequence is 14 residues long. CDR1 is SGDLS, CDR2 YYNGEE, per germline. The CDR3 sequence: CASSVGGGSYGYTF. DNA of the CDR3: TGTGCCAGCAGCGTAGGAGGGGGGTCCTATGGCTACACCTTC.

The chain uses TRBV7-9 and TRBJ1-2; 9 nucleotides agree with TRBD1. Germline V gives CDR1 SEHNR, CDR2 FQNEAQ (reference sequence). This CDR3 has 18 residues. Trimming removed 5 bases from V and 3 bases from J; junction bases left unmatched: 16. CDR3 loop: CASSLGTGGGQGDYGYTF. The DNA of the CDR3 is TGTGCCAGCAGCCTAGGGACCGGCGGGGGACAGGGAGACTATGGCTACACCTTC. Based on the CDR3 plus reference TRBV7-9 and TRBJ1-2, the full variable domain is DTGVSQNPRHKITKRGQNVTFRCDPISEHNRLYWYRQTLGQGPEFLTYFQNEAQLEKSRLLSDRFSAERPKGSFSTLEIQRTEQGDSAMYLCASSLGTGGGQGDYGYTFGSGTRLTVV.

The chain has TRBV11-2 and TRBJ1-2, with D possibly TRBD1 on 6 matching bases. V lost 0 bases, J lost 6 bases, and 14 bases lay in between. In germline, CDR1 is SGHAT, CDR2 FQNNGV. The CDR3 has 15 amino acids. CDR3 sequence (DNA): TGTGCCAGCAGCTTAGATTTGGGGGGCGCACATGGCTACACCTTC. It encodes CASSLDLGGAHGYTF. Combining the CDR3 with reference TRBV11-2 and TRBJ1-2 gives the whole variable domain EAGVAQSPRYKIIEKRQSVAFWCNPISGHATLYWYQQILGQGPKLLIQFQNNGVVDDSQLPKDRFSAERLKGVDSTLKIQPAKLEDSAVYLCASSLDLGGAHGYTFGSGTRLTVV.

The chain combines TRBV5-6 with TRBJ2-7; TRBD1 is a possible D gene (6 bases). Germline lookup yields CDR1 SGHDT and CDR2 YYEEEE. The CDR3 length is 14 residues. Trimming cost V 3 bases and J 3 bases, with 13 bases left between them. For the CDR3, the DNA is TGTGCCAGCAGCTCAACAGGGTCCCTCTACGAGCAGTACGTC. This sequence encodes CASSSTGSLYEQYV.

This rearrangement joins TRBV10-2 to TRBJ1-1; the D gene is possibly TRBD1 (6 bases). This CDR3 contains 14 residues. CDR1 WSHSY and CDR2 SAAADI come from the germline V gene. The V end lost 2 bases, the J end lost 4 bases, and 11 bases lay between the germline ends. The CDR3 region is CASSERTAFTEAFF. The CDR3 nucleotides read TGCGCCAGCAGTGAGCGGACAGCTTTCACTGAAGCTTTCTTT.

The rearrangement uses TRBV7-8 and TRBJ1-2; D remains unclear. This CDR3 is built from 15 residues. The ends were cut back, 1 base at V and 0 bases at J, with 9 bases in the middle. The germline gives CDR1 SGHVS, CDR2 FQNEAQ. The CDR3 reads CASSLESGANYGYTF. CDR3 coding DNA: TGTGCCAGCAGCTTAGAGTCAGGCGCTAACTATGGCTACACCTTC.

This rearrangement joins TRBV4-1 to TRBJ2-3; the D is unclear. Germline CDR1 and CDR2: MGHRA and YSYEKL. CDR3 length: 11 amino acids. Trimming shortened V by 4 bases and J by 1 base, and 0 bases separated the two germline ends. CDR3 bases: TGCGCCAGCAGCCGCACAGATACGCAGTATTTT. Amino acids: CASSRTDTQYF.

The gene calls are TRBV19 and TRBJ1-6; D perhaps matches TRBD1 (5 bases). Per germline, CDR1 LNHDA and CDR2 SQIVND (reference sequence). The V gene lost 8 bases and the J gene lost 6 bases, with 20 bases spanning the gap. CDR3 length equals 16 residues. For the CDR3, the DNA is TGTGCCAGTCTCCAATCGCGGATCGGGGGTAATTCACCCCTCCACTTT. Amino acid sequence: CASLQSRIGGNSPLHF.

This clone was observed once. This CDR3 is CASSIQGDQETQYF. The CDR3 DNA is TGCGCCAGCAGCATACAGGGGGACCAAGAGACCCAGTACTTC. The rearrangement joins TRBV5-1 to TRBJ2-5; 8 nucleotides match TRBD1. Germline assignment: CDR1 SGHRS and CDR2 YFSETQ. The CDR3 sequence is 14 residues long. V was clipped by 4 bases and J by 0 bases; unmatched bases: 2. The entire variable domain, with the rest obtained from reference TRBV5-1 and TRBJ2-5, is as follows: KAGVTQTPRYLIKTRGQQVTLSCSPISGHRSVSWYQQTPGQGLQFLFEYFSETQRNKGNFPGRFSGRQFSNSRSEMNVSTLELGDSALYLCASSIQGDQETQYFGPGTRLLVL.

This clone appeared a few times. The V call is TRBV5-6, the J call TRBJ1-6; D unresolved. V shed 7 bases and J shed 7 bases, with 12 bases lying between them. CDR3 length equals 13 residues. Germline values: CDR1 SGHDT, CDR2 YYEEEE. CDR3 loop: CASSSTPNSPLHF. In nucleotides, the CDR3 is TGTGCCAGCTCCAGTACCCCAAATTCACCCCTCCACTTT.

The CDR3 loop is CASSPYESGLGEQFF. CDR3 nucleotides: TGTGCCAGCAGCCCATATGAGAGTGGGTTAGGGGAGCAGTTCTTC. The chain carries TRBV11-2 and TRBJ2-1; no reliable D call. V was trimmed by 5 bases and J by 10 bases, leaving 21 bases between them. This CDR3 is built from 15 residues. Per the germline V gene, CDR1 is SGHAT and CDR2 is FQNNGV. The variable domain in full, completed from reference TRBV11-2 and TRBJ2-1, reads EAGVAQSPRYKIIEKRQSVAFWCNPISGHATLYWYQQILGQGPKLLIQFQNNGVVDDSQLPKDRFSAERLKGVDSTLKIQPAKLEDSAVYLCASSPYESGLGEQFFGPGTRLTVL.

This chain uses TRBV7-2 with TRBJ2-1; D perhaps matches TRBD2 (6 bases). The germline V and J ends were trimmed by 3 bases and 0 bases, with 18 bases remaining between them. The germline gives CDR1 SGHTA, CDR2 FQGNSA. There are 18 residues in the CDR3. In DNA, the CDR3 is TGTGCCAGCAGCTTCCGAGGGGTAGCGGAGAGCTCCTACAATGAGCAGTTCTTC. Translation gives CASSFRGVAESSYNEQFF.

This clone appeared a single time. The chain is built from TRBV11-2 and TRBJ2-5, with 9 bases matching TRBD1. The CDR3 covers 17 residues. CDR1 is SGHAT and CDR2 is FQNNGV in the germline V gene. The V and J ends lost 2 bases and 4 bases, in that order; junction bases with no gene match: 11. The CDR3 region has the DNA TGTGCCAGCAGCTTATCCAGGAGGGACAGGGCGGGAGAGACCCAGTACTTC. Amino acids: CASSLSRRDRAGETQYF.

The CDR3 region is CASSESSGDRYTQYF. In DNA form, the CDR3 reads TGCGCCAGCAGTGAGTCTAGCGGGGATCGCTATACGCAGTATTTT. The chain joins TRBV10-1 to TRBJ2-3; 8 bases align to TRBD2. Looked up from germline, CDR1 is WNHNN and CDR2 is SYGVQD (reference sequence). V dropped 0 bases and J dropped 7; count of bases not matched to a gene: 6. The CDR3 extends over 15 amino acids.

This clone was counted a single time. The chain links TRBV6-1 to TRBJ2-1; D might be TRBD1 or TRBD2, each matching 6 bases. The V and J ends lost 6 bases and 8 bases respectively, with 20 bases between them. Per germline, CDR1 MNHNS and CDR2 SASEGT. The CDR3 consists of 15 residues. The CDR3 sequence is CASSRGGGIGYEQFF. The DNA for the CDR3 is TGTGCCAGCAGCCGAGGAGGGGGAATCGGCTATGAGCAGTTCTTC.

The chain recombines TRBV19 with TRBJ2-7; 9 bases are shared with TRBD2. Germline CDR1 and CDR2: LNHDA and SQIVND (reference sequence). CDR3 length equals 15 residues. The ends lost 3 bases at V and 2 bases at J; junction bases unmatched: 5. DNA of the CDR3: TGTGCCAGTAGTATGGCTGGCGGGGGGGCCTACGAGCAGTACGTC. Residues: CASSMAGGGAYEQYV.